Presented here are 3 T cell receptor beta chains from one specimen sequenced in a study of pediatric ulcerative colitis. Profiled with immunoSEQ multiplex PCR; TCRdb holds only in-frame clones, not every one. The sample has tens of thousands of clones, roughly 90% seen once. Sample: blood. All receptors come from a boy younger than 18 with severe ulcerative colitis.

The V call is TRBV7-9, the J call TRBJ2-7; the D is unclear. This CDR3 region has 13 residues. Germline V gives CDR1 SEHNR, CDR2 FQNEAQ (reference sequence). V was shortened by 3 bases and J by 4 bases, with 10 bases between the two germline ends. The CDR3 reads CASSFPPGYEQYF. DNA of the CDR3: TGTGCCAGCAGCTTTCCCCCAGGATACGAGCAGTACTTC.

As DNA, the CDR3 is TGTGCCATCAGCTCAACAGACACAGATACGCAGTATTTT. The encoded protein is CAISSTDTDTQYF. The chain joins TRBV10-3 to TRBJ2-3, with D unresolved. CDR1 and CDR2 (germline): ENHRY, SYGVKD. With 6 bases removed from V and 2 bases from J, the gap between germline ends came to 9 bases. The CDR3 loop spans 13 amino acids.

The chain has TRBV4-1 and TRBJ2-5, with D possibly matching TRBD2 (6 bases). The germline gives CDR1 MGHRA, CDR2 YSYEKL. The CDR3 loop spans 15 amino acids. Trimming pared 1 base from V and 5 bases from J, leaving 14 bases between. CDR3 region: CASSQGGTSWETQYF. DNA for the CDR3: TGCGCCAGCAGCCAAGGCGGTACTAGCTGGGAGACCCAGTACTTC.